The 10 T cell receptor beta chains reported below all come from one sample, sequenced in a study of shared clonotypes between healthy human individuals. Sequenced by immunoSEQ multiplex PCR; TCRdb stores in-frame clones only, minus some. This table has 850,000 to 1,100,000 clones, around three quarters appearing once. The specimen sequenced was memory CD4+ T cells from PBMCs. Sample subset: CD45RA-negative fraction. The receptors originated from a man in his late teens or twenties in good health. Some clones in this sample may be carry-over from other donors' samples.

The rearrangement joins TRBV5-1 to TRBJ1-2; TRBD1 is a possible D gene (6 bases). V was trimmed by 3 bases and J by 10 bases, leaving 19 bases between them. The CDR3 runs 14 residues. Germline V lookup: CDR1 SGHRS, CDR2 YFSETQ. As DNA, the CDR3 is TGCGCCAGCAGCTCCCCAGGGGCGCCTTGGGACTACACCTTC. This codes for CASSSPGAPWDYTF.

This sequence joins TRBV23-1 and TRBJ1-2; no reliable D call. TRBV23-1 is an ORF, and what it does is uncertain. The V gene lost 4 bases and the J gene lost 4 bases, with 13 bases spanning the gap. The CDR3 length is 14 residues. Here the CDR3 reads CASSREGRSYGYTF. The CDR3, as DNA: TGCGCCAGCAGTCGAGAGGGCAGATCCTATGGCTACACCTTC.

This clone was seen more than once but under ten times. The CDR3 loop reads CAISEDRGQLQPQHF. The CDR3 DNA is TGTGCCATCAGTGAGGACAGGGGGCAATTGCAGCCCCAGCATTTT. The chain has TRBV10-3 and TRBJ1-5; TRBD1 agrees at 10 bases. Germline lookup yields CDR1 ENHRY and CDR2 SYGVKD. The CDR3 has 15 amino acids. The V segment lost 2 bases and the J segment 7 bases; nucleotides outside the gene matches: 5.

In regard to this clone: Different DNA sequences within this sample yield the same CDR3. The chain employs TRBV7-2 and TRBJ2-3; D is unclear. The germline gives CDR1 SGHTA, CDR2 FQGNSA. The CDR3 is 12 amino acids. Trimming stripped 3 bases from V and 6 bases from J, with 7 bases between. The CDR3 loop is CASSFGPDTQYF. The CDR3 DNA follows: TGTGCCAGCAGCTTTGGGCCCGATACGCAGTATTTT.

This clone was found many times. The chain carries TRBV19 and TRBJ2-1; 11 nucleotides line up with TRBD2. There are 15 residues in the CDR3. Per the germline V gene, CDR1 is LNHDA and CDR2 is SQIVND (reference sequence). V shed 4 bases and J 6 bases; nucleotides not matched to a gene: 5. In DNA form, the CDR3 reads TGTGCCAGTAGTAGGCTAGCGGGAGGTTTCAATGAGCAGTTCTTC. The encoded protein is CASSRLAGGFNEQFF.

The chain combines TRBV18 with TRBJ1-3; D gene uncertain. V lost 3 bases, J lost 0 bases, and 3 bases lay in between. Germline V lookup: CDR1 KGHSH, CDR2 LQKENI. The CDR3 consists of 13 residues. CDR3 bases: TGTGCCAGCTCACCGCTCTCTGGAAACACCATATATTTT. It is translated as CASSPLSGNTIYF.

The chain links TRBV6-6 to TRBJ1-2; 7 nucleotides agree with TRBD1. CDR3 length: 15 residues. V lost 6 bases and J lost 0; bases outside the gene matches: 7. Germline V gene lookup returns CDR1 MNHNY and CDR2 SVGAGI (reference sequence). The CDR3 DNA is TGTGCCAGCAGGACCACAGGGGAGGCTAACTATGGCTACACCTTC. Translating gives CASRTTGEANYGYTF.

This chain links TRBV2 with TRBJ2-6, with D unclear. The CDR3 consists of 14 residues. The germline V gene has CDR1 SNHLY and CDR2 FYNNEI. The V end lost 4 bases, the J end lost 0 bases, and 4 bases lay between the germline ends. CDR3 protein: CASSVRSGANVLTF. CDR3 sequence (DNA): TGTGCCAGCAGTGTTCGCTCTGGGGCCAACGTCCTGACTTTC.

This chain connects TRBV5-1 to TRBJ2-5, with D perhaps TRBD1 or TRBD2 (5 bases each). Germline V lookup: CDR1 SGHRS, CDR2 YFSETQ. The CDR3 is made up of 13 amino acids. V was trimmed by 4 bases and J by 3 bases, leaving 10 bases between them. Written as DNA, the CDR3 is TGCGCCAGCAGCGGGGGTGGAGAAGAGACCCAGTACTTC. Encoded protein: CASSGGGEETQYF.

This chain connects TRBV9 to TRBJ2-5; D not certain. Trimming pared 5 bases from V and 8 bases from J, leaving 7 bases between. The CDR3 spans 10 residues. The germline V gene encodes CDR1 SGDLS and CDR2 YYNGEE. CDR3 loop: CASSGATQYF. In DNA, the CDR3 is TGTGCCAGCAGTGGAGCAACCCAGTACTTC.